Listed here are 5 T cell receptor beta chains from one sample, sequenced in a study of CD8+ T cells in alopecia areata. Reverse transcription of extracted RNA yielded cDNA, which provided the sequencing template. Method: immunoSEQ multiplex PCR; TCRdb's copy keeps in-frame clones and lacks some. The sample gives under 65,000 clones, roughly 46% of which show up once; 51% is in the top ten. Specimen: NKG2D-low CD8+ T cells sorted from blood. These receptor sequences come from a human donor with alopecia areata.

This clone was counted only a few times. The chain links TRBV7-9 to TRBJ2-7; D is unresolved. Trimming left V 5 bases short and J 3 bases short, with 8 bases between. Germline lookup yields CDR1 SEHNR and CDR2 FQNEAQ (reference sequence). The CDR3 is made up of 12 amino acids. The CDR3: CASSPLIYEQYF. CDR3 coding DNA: TGTGCCAGCAGCCCACTCATCTACGAGCAGTACTTC. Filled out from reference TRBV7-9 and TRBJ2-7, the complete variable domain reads DTGVSQNPRHKITKRGQNVTFRCDPISEHNRLYWYRQTLGQGPEFLTYFQNEAQLEKSRLLSDRFSAERPKGSFSTLEIQRTEQGDSAMYLCASSPLIYEQYFGPGTRLTVT.

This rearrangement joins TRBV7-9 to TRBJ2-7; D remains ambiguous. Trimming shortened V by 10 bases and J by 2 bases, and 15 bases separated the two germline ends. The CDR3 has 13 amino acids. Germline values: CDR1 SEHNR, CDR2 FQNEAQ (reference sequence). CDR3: CAIPTGKPYEQYF. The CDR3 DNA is TGTGCCATCCCGACGGGTAAGCCCTACGAGCAGTACTTC.

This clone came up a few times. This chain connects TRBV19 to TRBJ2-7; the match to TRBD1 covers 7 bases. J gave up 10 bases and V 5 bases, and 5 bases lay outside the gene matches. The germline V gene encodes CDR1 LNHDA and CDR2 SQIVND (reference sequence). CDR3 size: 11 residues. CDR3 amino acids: CASSAGQEQYF. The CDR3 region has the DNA TGTGCCAGTAGTGCCGGACAGGAACAGTACTTC.

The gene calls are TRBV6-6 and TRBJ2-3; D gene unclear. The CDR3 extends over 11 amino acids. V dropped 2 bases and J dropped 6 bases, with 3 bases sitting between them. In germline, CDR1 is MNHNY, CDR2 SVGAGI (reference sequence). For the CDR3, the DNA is TGTGCCAGCAGTTACGCGGATACGCAGTATTTT. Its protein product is CASSYADTQYF.

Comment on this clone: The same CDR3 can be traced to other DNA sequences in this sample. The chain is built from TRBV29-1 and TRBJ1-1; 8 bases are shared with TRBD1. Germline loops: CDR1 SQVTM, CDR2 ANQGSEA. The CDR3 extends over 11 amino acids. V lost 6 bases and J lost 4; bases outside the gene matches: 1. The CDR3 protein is CSVTGGTEAFF. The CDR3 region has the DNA TGCAGCGTAACAGGGGGCACTGAAGCTTTCTTT. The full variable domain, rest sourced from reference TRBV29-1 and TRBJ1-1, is SAVISQKPSRDICQRGTSLTIQCQVDSQVTMMFWYRQQPGQSLTLIATANQGSEATYESGFVIDKFPISRPNLTFSTLTVSNMSPEDSSIYLCSVTGGTEAFFGQGTRLTVV.